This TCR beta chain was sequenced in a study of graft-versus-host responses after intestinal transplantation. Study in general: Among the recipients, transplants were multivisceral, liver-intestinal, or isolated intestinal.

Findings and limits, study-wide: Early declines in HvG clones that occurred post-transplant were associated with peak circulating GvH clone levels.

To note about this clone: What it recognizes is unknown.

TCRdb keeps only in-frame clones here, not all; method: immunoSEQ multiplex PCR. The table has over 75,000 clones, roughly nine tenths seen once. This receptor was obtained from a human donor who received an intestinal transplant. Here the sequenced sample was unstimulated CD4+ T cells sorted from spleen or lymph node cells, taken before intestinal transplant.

The CDR3 DNA sequence: TGTGCCAGCGGTATCTCCGGGGTTGGCGAAGAGACCCAGTACTTC. Protein: CASGISGVGEETQYF. V is TRBV5-8 and J is TRBJ2-5, with D possibly matching TRBD2 (5 bases). Trimming left V 7 bases short and J 3 bases short, with 19 bases between. The CDR3 consists of 15 residues. Germline loops: CDR1 SGHTS, CDR2 YDEGEE.